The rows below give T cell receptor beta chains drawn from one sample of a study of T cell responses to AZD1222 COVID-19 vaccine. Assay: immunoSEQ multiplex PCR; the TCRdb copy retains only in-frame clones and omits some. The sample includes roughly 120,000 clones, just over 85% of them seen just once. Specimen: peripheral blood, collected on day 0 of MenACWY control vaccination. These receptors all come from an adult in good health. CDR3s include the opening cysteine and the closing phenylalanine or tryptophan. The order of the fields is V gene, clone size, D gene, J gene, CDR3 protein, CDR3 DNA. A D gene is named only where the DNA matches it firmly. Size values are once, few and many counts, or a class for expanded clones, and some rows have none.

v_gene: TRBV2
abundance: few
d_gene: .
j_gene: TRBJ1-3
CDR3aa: CASSARGSAIYF
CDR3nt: TGTGCCAGCAGTGCCCGGGGTAGCGCCATATATTTT

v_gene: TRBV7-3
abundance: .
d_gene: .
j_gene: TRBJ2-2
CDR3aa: CASSLQGYTGELFF
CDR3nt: TGTGCCAGCAGCTTACAGGGATACACCGGGGAGCTGTTTTTT

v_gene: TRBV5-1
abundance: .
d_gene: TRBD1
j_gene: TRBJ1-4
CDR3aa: CASSVQGVGEKLFF
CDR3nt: TGCGCCAGCAGCGTACAGGGGGTGGGTGAAAAACTGTTTTTT

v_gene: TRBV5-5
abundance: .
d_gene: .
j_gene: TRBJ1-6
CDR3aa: CASSLVSNNSPLHF
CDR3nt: TGTGCCAGCAGCTTGGTCAGTAATAATTCACCCCTCCACTTT

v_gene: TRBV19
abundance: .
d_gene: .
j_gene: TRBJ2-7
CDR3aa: CATVAAGHLRCF
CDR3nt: TGTGCAACAGTCGCAGCGGGCCACCTTCGATGCTTC

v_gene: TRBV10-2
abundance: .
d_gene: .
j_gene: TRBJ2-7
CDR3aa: CASSEKQGGSYEQYF
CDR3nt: TGCGCCAGCAGTGAGAAGCAGGGTGGGTCTTACGAGCAGTACTTC

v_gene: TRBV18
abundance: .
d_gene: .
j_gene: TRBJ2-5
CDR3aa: CASSPAGSNRETQYF
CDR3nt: TGTGCCAGCTCACCAGCCGGGTCTAATAGGGAGACCCAGTACTTC

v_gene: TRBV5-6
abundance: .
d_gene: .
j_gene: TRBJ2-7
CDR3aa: CASSPLGVDEQYF
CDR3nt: TGTGCCAGCAGCCCACTAGGCGTCGACGAGCAGTACTTC

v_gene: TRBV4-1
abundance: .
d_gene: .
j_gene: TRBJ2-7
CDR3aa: CASSQEGRVFYEQYF
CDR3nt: TGCGCCAGCAGCCAAGAAGGCAGGGTTTTCTACGAGCAGTACTTC

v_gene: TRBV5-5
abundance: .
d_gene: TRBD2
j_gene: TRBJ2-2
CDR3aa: CASSSAGRAGTGELFF
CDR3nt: TGTGCCAGCAGCTCGGCGGGGAGGGCCGGTACCGGGGAGCTGTTTTTT

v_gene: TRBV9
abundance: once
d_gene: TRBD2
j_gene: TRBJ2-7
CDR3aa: CASSVGLAGVSYEQYF
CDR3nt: TGTGCCAGCAGCGTAGGACTAGCGGGAGTTTCCTACGAGCAGTACTTC

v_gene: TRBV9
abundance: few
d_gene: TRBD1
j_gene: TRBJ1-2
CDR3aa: CASSETGNYGYTF
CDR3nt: TGTGCCAGCAGCGAGACAGGGAACTATGGCTACACCTTC

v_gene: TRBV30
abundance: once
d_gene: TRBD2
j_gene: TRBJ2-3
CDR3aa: CACERGASTDTQYF
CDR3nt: TGTGCCTGTGAGCGGGGGGCTAGCACAGATACGCAGTATTTT

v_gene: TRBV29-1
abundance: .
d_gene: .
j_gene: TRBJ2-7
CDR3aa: CSVQIGRTSGYEQYF
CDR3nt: TGCAGCGTTCAAATAGGACGTACCTCGGGCTACGAGCAGTACTTC

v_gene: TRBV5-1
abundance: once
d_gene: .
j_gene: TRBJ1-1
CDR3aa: CASSLDRPNTEAFF
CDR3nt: TGCGCCAGCAGCTTGGACAGGCCCAACACTGAAGCTTTCTTT

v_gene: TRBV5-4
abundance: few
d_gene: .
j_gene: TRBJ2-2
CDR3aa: CASSLGGARDGELFF
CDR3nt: TGTGCCAGCAGCTTGGGTGGCGCACGGGACGGGGAGCTGTTTTTT